The TCR beta chain under discussion was sequenced for a study of blood T cell repertoires in COVID-19. Cohorts were assigned according to the clinical history that participants reported. Trimming at V came to 10 bases and at J to 1 base, leaving 10 bases not matched to a gene. The CDR3 totals 15 residues. Germline assignment: CDR1 SGHTA and CDR2 FQGTGA. Clones were read by immunoSEQ multiplex PCR, and TCRdb kept only the in-frame ones, dropping some. The table has approximately 260,000 clones, about 85% seen once. The chain combines TRBV7-3 with TRBJ1-5, with 7 bases matching TRBD1. The source material was PBMCs or T cells enriched from blood (not recorded which). The TCR was taken from a woman aged 25 to 39 with acute COVID-19. In DNA form, the CDR3 reads TGTGCCACCGGACAGGCGGAAATAAGCAATCAGCCCCAGCATTTT. This sequence encodes CATGQAEISNQPQHF.